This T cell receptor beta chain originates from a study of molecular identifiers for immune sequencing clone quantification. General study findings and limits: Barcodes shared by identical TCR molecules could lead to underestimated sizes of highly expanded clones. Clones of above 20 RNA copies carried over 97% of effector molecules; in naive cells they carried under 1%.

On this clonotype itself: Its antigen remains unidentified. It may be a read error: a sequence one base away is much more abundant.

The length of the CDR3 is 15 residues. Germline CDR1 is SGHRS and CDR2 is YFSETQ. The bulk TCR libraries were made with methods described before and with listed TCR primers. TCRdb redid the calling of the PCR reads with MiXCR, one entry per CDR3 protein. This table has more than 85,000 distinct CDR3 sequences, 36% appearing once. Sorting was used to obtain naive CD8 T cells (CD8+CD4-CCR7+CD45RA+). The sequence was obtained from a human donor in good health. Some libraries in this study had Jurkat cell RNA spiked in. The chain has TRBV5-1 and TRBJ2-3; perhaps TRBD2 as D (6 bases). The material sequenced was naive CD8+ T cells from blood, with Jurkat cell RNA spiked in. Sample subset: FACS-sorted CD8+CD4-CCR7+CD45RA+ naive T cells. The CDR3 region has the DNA TGCGCCGGCAGCGCGGGACTTTCTAGCACAGATACGCAGTATTTT. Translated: CAGSAGLSSTDTQYF.